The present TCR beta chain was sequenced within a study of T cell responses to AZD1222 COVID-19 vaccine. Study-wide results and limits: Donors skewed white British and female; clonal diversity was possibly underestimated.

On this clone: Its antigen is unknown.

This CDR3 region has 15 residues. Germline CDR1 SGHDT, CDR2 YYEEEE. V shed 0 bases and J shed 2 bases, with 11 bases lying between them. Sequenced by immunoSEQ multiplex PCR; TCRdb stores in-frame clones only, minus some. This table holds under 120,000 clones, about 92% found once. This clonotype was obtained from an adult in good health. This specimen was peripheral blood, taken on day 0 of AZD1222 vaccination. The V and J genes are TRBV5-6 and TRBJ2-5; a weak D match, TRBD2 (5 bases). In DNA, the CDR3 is TGTGCCAGCAGCTTGGGAGGGCATAGACAAGAGACCCAGTACTTC. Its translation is CASSLGGHRQETQYF.